This record looks at one TCR beta chain sequence and its context. Data came from immunoSEQ multiplex PCR; TCRdb stores just in-frame clones and leaves some out. Here the sample spans 190,000 or so clones, more than 75% being singletons. V gave up 3 bases and J gave up 10 bases; unmatched junction bases: 13. Germline assignment: CDR1 LNHNV and CDR2 YYDKDF (reference sequence). The CDR3 sequence is 17 residues long. This entry is derived from a study of blood T cell repertoires in COVID-19. The source material was peripheral blood. The TCR was taken from a man aged 60-69 years who had recovered from COVID-19. The rearrangement joins TRBV15 to TRBJ2-1; 12 bases fit TRBD2. As DNA, the CDR3 is TGTGCCACCAGCAGTAGGACTAGCGGGGACCTAAGGGGGGAGCAGTTCTTC. This gives the protein CATSSRTSGDLRGEQFF.